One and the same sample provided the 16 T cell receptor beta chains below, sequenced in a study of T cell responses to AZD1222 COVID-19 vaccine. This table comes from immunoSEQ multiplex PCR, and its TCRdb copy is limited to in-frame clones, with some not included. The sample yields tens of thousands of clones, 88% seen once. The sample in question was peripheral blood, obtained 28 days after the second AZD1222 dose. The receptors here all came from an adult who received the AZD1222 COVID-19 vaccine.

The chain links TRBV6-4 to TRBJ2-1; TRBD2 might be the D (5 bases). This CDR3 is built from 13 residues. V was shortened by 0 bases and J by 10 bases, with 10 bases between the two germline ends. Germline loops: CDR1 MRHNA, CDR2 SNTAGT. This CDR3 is CASSDSYEGEQFF. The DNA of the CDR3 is TGTGCCAGCAGTGACTCGTACGAGGGAGAGCAGTTCTTC.

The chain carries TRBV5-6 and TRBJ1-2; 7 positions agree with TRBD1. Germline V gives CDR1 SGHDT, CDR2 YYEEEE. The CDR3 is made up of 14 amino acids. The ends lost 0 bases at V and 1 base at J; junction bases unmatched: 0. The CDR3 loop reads CASSLGQGNYGYTF. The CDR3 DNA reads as TGTGCCAGCAGCTTGGGACAGGGTAACTATGGCTACACCTTC.

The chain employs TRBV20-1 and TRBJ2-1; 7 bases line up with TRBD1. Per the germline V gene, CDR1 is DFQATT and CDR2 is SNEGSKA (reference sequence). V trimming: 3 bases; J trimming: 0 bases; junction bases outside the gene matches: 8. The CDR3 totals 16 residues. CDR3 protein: CSASKYRGSSYNEQFF. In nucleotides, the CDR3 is TGCAGTGCTAGTAAATACAGGGGCAGCTCCTACAATGAGCAGTTCTTC.

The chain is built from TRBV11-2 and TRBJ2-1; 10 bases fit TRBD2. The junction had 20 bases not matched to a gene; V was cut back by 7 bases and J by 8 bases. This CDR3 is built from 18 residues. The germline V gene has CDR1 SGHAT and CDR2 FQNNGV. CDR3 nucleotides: TGTGCCAGCACCCGGTTAGATAGTCCTAGCGGGAGTATCCATGAGCAGTTCTTC. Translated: CASTRLDSPSGSIHEQFF.

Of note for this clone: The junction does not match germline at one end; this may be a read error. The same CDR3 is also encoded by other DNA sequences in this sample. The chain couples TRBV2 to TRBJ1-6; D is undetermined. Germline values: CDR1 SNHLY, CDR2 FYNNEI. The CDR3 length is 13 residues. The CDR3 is CASSAGEDSPLHF. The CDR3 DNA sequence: TGTGCCAGCAGTGCCGGGGAGGATTCACCTCTCCACTTT.

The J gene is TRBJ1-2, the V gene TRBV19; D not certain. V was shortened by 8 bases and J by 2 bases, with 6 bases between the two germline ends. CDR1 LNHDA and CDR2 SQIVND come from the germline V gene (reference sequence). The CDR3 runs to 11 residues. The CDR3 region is CASAENYGYTF. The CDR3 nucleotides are TGTGCCAGTGCAGAAAACTATGGCTACACCTTC.

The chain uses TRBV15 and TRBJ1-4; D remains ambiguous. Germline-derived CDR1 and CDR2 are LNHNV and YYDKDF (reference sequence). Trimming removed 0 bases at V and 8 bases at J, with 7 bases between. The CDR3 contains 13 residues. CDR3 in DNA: TGTGCCACCAGCAGAGATCGAGGGGAAAAACTGTTTTTT. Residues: CATSRDRGEKLFF.

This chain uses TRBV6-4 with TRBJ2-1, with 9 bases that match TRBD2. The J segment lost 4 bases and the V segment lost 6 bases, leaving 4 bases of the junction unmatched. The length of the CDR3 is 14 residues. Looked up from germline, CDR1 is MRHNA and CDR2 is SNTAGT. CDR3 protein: CASRRLAGYNEQFF. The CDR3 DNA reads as TGTGCCAGCAGAAGGCTAGCGGGATACAATGAGCAGTTCTTC.

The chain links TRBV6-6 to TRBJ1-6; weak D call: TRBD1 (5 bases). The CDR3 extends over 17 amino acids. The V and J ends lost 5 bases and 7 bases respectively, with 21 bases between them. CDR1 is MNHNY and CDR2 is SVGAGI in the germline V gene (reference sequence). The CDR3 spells CASSHPPGQPSNSPLHF. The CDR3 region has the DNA TGTGCCAGCAGTCACCCTCCGGGGCAGCCTAGCAATTCACCCCTCCACTTT.

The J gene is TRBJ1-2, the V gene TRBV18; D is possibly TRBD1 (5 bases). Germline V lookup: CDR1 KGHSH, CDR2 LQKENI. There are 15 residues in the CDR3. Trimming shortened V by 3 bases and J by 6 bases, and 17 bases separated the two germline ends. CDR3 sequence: CASSPGNRHPHGYTF. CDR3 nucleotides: TGTGCCAGCTCACCGGGAAACAGGCATCCCCATGGCTACACCTTC.

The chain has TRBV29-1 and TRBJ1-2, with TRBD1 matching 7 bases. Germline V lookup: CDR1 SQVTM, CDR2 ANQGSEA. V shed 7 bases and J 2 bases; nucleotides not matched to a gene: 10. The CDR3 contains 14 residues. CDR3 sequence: CSDDWDRNNYGYTF. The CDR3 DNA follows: TGCAGCGACGACTGGGACAGAAACAACTATGGCTACACCTTC.

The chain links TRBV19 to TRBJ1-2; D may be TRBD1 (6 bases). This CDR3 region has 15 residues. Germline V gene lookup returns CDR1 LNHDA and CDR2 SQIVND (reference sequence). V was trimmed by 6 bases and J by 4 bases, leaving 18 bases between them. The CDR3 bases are TGTGCCAGTAGCACCGGCGTTCGGACAGCCTATGGCTACACCTTC. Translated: CASSTGVRTAYGYTF.

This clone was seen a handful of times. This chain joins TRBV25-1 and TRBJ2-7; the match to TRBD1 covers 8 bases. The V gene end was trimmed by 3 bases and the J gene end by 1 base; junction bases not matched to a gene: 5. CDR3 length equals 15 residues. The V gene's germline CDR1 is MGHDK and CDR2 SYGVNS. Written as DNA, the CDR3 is TGTGCCAGCAGTGAGCCCGGGACAGGTTCCTACGAGCAGTACTTC. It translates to CASSEPGTGSYEQYF.

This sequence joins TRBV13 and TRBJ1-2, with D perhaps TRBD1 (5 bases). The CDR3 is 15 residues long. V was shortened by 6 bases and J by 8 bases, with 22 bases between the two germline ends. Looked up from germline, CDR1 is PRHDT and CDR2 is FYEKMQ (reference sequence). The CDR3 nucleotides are TGTGCCAGCAGGTCCGCCGGACAAAAACAAGAGGGCTACACCTTC. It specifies CASRSAGQKQEGYTF. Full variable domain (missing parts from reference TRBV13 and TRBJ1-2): AAGVIQSPRHLIKEKRETATLKCYPIPRHDTVYWYQQGPGQDPQFLISFYEKMQSDKGSIPDRFSAQQFSDYHSELNMSSLELGDSALYFCASRSAGQKQEGYTFGSGTRLTVV.

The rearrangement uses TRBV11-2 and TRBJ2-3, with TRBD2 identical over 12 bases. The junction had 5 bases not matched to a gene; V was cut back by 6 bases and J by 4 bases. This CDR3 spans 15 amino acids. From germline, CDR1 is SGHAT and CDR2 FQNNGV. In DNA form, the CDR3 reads TGTGCCAGCAGGTCGACTAGCGGGAGATCAGATACGCAGTATTTT. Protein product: CASRSTSGRSDTQYF.

The chain's CDR3 is CASSYSGGPSSYEQYF. In DNA, the CDR3 is TGTGCCAGCAGTTATTCAGGGGGCCCTAGCTCCTACGAGCAGTACTTC. J is TRBJ2-7 and V is TRBV6-5, with 8 bases that match TRBD1. V was clipped by 3 bases and J by 0 bases; unmatched bases: 7. Germline assignment: CDR1 MNHEY and CDR2 SVGAGI. This CDR3 region has 16 residues.